The 24 T cell receptor beta chains below were found in one sample sequenced in a study of early T cells in non-severe SARS-CoV-2 infection. A single record per CDR3 protein comes from TCRdb applying MiXCR to the 5' RACE reads. The sample contains 50,000 to 70,000 distinct CDR3 sequences, roughly an eighth of which appear only once. What was sequenced was whole blood. The receptors were sampled from an adult who was a healthcare worker with PCR-confirmed SARS-CoV-2 infection or an uninfected control (not recorded which).

This clonotype turned up a few times. The chain has TRBV18 and TRBJ1-5, with D possibly matching TRBD1 (5 bases). Deletions cut 4 bases from V and 3 bases from J, with 13 bases between. There are 15 residues in the CDR3. Germline V CDR1 and CDR2: KGHSH, LQKENI. The CDR3 loop reads CASSQRGNNNQPQHF. CDR3 sequence (DNA): TGTGCCAGCTCACAACGGGGCAACAACAATCAGCCCCAGCATTTT. Full variable domain (remainder filled in from reference TRBV18 and TRBJ1-5): NAGVMQNPRHLVRRRGQEARLRCSPMKGHSHVYWYRQLPEEGLKFMVYLQKENIIDESGMPKERFSAEFPKEGPSILRIQQVVRGDSAAYFCASSQRGNNNQPQHFGDGTRLSIL.

There are many counts of this clonotype. One end of the junction is discordant with germline, which a read error may explain. The chain has TRBV7-2 and TRBJ2-7, with 8 bases identical to TRBD1. Germline V gene lookup returns CDR1 SGHTA and CDR2 FQGNSA. CDR3 length: 16 residues. The CDR3 sequence: CASSLAFGTGTYEQYF. The CDR3 DNA follows: TGTGCCAGCAGCCTAGCCTTCGGGACAGGCACCTACGAGCAGTACTTC.

J is TRBJ2-1 and V is TRBV6-4, with 10 nucleotides matching TRBD2. CDR3 length equals 16 residues. The germline gives CDR1 MRHNA, CDR2 SNTAGT. Trimming removed 5 bases from V and 2 bases from J; junction bases left unmatched: 6. The DNA of the CDR3 is TGTGCCAGCAGTTCACCTAGCGGGAGACCCTACAATGAGCAGTTCTTC. It encodes CASSSPSGRPYNEQFF.

J is TRBJ1-4 and V is TRBV5-1, with TRBD1 matching 8 bases. Germline CDR1 and CDR2: SGHRS and YFSETQ. The CDR3 is 14 residues long. V lost 0 bases and J lost 7; bases outside the gene matches: 2. The CDR3 sequence is CASSLGTGSEKLFF. CDR3 nucleotides: TGCGCCAGCAGCTTGGGGACAGGGAGTGAAAAACTGTTTTTT.

This clonotype was seen a handful of times. The V and J genes are TRBV20-1 and TRBJ2-5; D call uncertain. Germline loops: CDR1 DFQATT, CDR2 SNEGSKA (reference sequence). V lost 0 bases to trimming and J lost 5 bases, with 16 bases between them. The CDR3 spans 15 residues. In DNA form, the CDR3 reads TGCAGTGCTAGAGATCTTGTTTTCTCCACGGAGACCCAGTACTTC. This codes for CSARDLVFSTETQYF.

The chain couples TRBV7-3 to TRBJ1-2; D may be TRBD1 (5 bases). Trimming took 2 bases from V and 0 from J, leaving 13 bases between them. The CDR3 is 16 residues long. Per germline, CDR1 SGHTA and CDR2 FQGTGA. The CDR3 loop is CASSLETEIPNYGYTF. The CDR3 coding sequence is TGTGCCAGCAGCTTAGAGACAGAGATACCTAACTATGGCTACACCTTC.

The chain employs TRBV15 and TRBJ2-5; D not certain. The CDR3 sequence is 18 residues long. V gave up 0 bases and J gave up 2 bases, with 19 bases separating them. The germline CDR1 and CDR2 sequences are LNHNV and YYDKDF (reference sequence). CDR3 sequence: CATSRDDLWVKVQETQYF. CDR3 nucleotides: TGTGCCACCAGCAGAGATGATCTTTGGGTCAAAGTACAAGAGACCCAGTACTTC.

This clonotype has a count of ten or more. V gene TRBV2 combines with J gene TRBJ1-3; maybe TRBD1 (6 bases). Germline assignment: CDR1 SNHLY and CDR2 FYNNEI. V lost 7 bases and J lost 9, with 22 bases in between. The CDR3 spans 15 residues. CDR3 bases: TGTGCCAGCACGGGGGGGGCAGCCGGCGTGAGCACCATATATTTT. Translation gives CASTGGAAGVSTIYF.

This clonotype was seen at least ten times. The V call is TRBV12-3 or TRBV12-4, the J call TRBJ2-5, with D perhaps matching TRBD2 (6 bases). Trimming removed 3 bases at V and 4 bases at J, with 6 bases between. This CDR3 spans 12 amino acids. CDR3 loop: CASSLTRETQYF. The DNA for the CDR3 is TGTGCCAGCAGTTTGACTAGAGAGACCCAGTACTTC.

This clonotype has more than one count but fewer than ten. The chain combines TRBV4-3 with TRBJ2-5; D may be TRBD1 or TRBD2 (5 bases each). V was trimmed by 0 bases and J by 4 bases, leaving 9 bases between them. Per germline, CDR1 LGHNA and CDR2 YSLEER. The CDR3 contains 14 residues. The CDR3 sequence: CASSQDSGRETQYF. CDR3 nucleotides: TGCGCCAGCAGCCAAGATTCAGGGAGAGAGACCCAGTACTTC.

This clonotype showed up many times. The chain is built from TRBV10-3 and TRBJ2-1, with 7 positions matching TRBD2. Germline-derived CDR1 and CDR2 are ENHRY and SYGVKD. The V gene end was trimmed by 3 bases and the J gene end by 5 bases; junction bases not matched to a gene: 4. The CDR3 sequence is 14 residues long. CDR3 protein: CAISDASGDNEQFF. CDR3 nucleotides: TGTGCCATCAGTGACGCTAGCGGCGACAATGAGCAGTTCTTC.

This clonotype occurred a few times. V gene TRBV5-1 combines with J gene TRBJ2-3; TRBD1 matches 9 bases. The junction had 6 bases not matched to a gene; V was cut back by 3 bases and J by 4 bases. This CDR3 spans 15 amino acids. CDR1 and CDR2 from the germline V gene are SGHRS and YFSETQ. Here the CDR3 reads CASSWRDREADTQYF. CDR3 DNA: TGCGCCAGCAGCTGGAGGGACAGGGAGGCAGATACGCAGTATTTT.

This rearrangement joins TRBV29-1 to TRBJ2-1; D remains ambiguous. The CDR3 consists of 14 residues. CDR1 and CDR2 (germline): SQVTM, ANQGSEA. V was trimmed by 4 bases and J by 0 bases, leaving 10 bases between them. The CDR3 bases are TGCAGCGTTGTAAGCCCTGTCTCCTACAATGAGCAGTTCTTC. Its protein is CSVVSPVSYNEQFF.

The chain combines TRBV28 with TRBJ2-2; 7 positions agree with TRBD1. V lost 8 bases, J lost 6 bases, and 9 bases stayed unmatched. The CDR3 covers 14 residues. Germline V gene data show CDR1 as MDHEN and CDR2 as SYDVKM. The CDR3 bases are TGTGCCAGCTCGGGACAGATAATCCCCGGGGAGCTGTTTTTT. This encodes CASSGQIIPGELFF.

This clonotype was detected ten times or more. The genes are TRBV7-2 and TRBJ2-7; D gene ambiguous. V shed 3 bases and J shed 6 bases, with 9 bases lying between them. The CDR3 is made up of 12 amino acids. Germline V gene data show CDR1 as SGHTA and CDR2 as FQGNSA. The CDR3 here is CASSFPSLEQYF. The CDR3 bases are TGTGCCAGCAGCTTTCCGAGCCTCGAGCAGTACTTC.

This clonotype appeared many times. The chain carries TRBV11-2 and TRBJ1-6, with TRBD1 as a possible D gene (6 bases). The CDR3 totals 15 residues. Trimming pared 2 bases from V and 8 bases from J, leaving 13 bases between. Germline CDR1 is SGHAT and CDR2 is FQNNGV. In DNA form, the CDR3 reads TGTGCCAGCAGCTTACTGCCAGGGGTGGATTCACCCCTCCACTTT. As protein: CASSLLPGVDSPLHF.

This clonotype was found many times. The genes are TRBV20-1 and TRBJ2-3; 7 bases match TRBD1. This CDR3 is 13 amino acids long. Germline assignment: CDR1 DFQATT and CDR2 SNEGSKA (reference sequence). With 2 bases clipped from V and 7 bases from J, the junction kept 6 bases outside the gene matches. The CDR3 region is CSARPDRINTQYF. The CDR3 DNA reads as TGCAGTGCTAGACCGGACAGGATTAATACGCAGTATTTT.

The V and J genes are TRBV6-4 and TRBJ2-1, with TRBD2 identical over 7 bases. Germline CDR1 is MRHNA and CDR2 is SNTAGT. The ends lost 4 bases at V and 7 bases at J; junction bases unmatched: 13. This CDR3 is 16 amino acids long. DNA for the CDR3: TGTGCCAGCAGTGTAGAAGCGGGATCATCGGGGAATGAGCAGTTCTTC. Protein sequence: CASSVEAGSSGNEQFF.

This clonotype came up many times. The rearrangement uses TRBV12-3 or TRBV12-4 and TRBJ2-1; D gene uncertain. The V end lost 3 bases, the J end lost 6 bases, and 18 bases lay between the germline ends. This CDR3 contains 16 residues. CDR3 sequence (DNA): TGTGCCAGCAGTTTCGGTGACACCTTAAATGTCAATGAGCAGTTCTTC. Its translation: CASSFGDTLNVNEQFF.

In its sample, this clonotype was seen many times. V is TRBV2 and J is TRBJ1-1, with D perhaps TRBD1 (6 bases). The germline V gene has CDR1 SNHLY and CDR2 FYNNEI. V dropped 3 bases and J dropped 0 bases, with 8 bases sitting between them. The CDR3 extends over 14 amino acids. CDR3 residues: CASSEGGMNTEAFF. DNA for the CDR3: TGTGCCAGCAGTGAGGGGGGCATGAACACTGAAGCTTTCTTT. The variable domain in full, completed from reference TRBV2 and TRBJ1-1, reads EPEVTQTPSHQVTQMGQEVILRCVPISNHLYFYWYRQILGQKVEFLVSFYNNEISEKSEIFDDQFSVERPDGSNFTLKIRSTKLEDSAMYFCASSEGGMNTEAFFGQGTRLTVV.

Only a few counts were recorded for this clonotype. The chain couples TRBV5-1 to TRBJ1-2; D unclear. The V end was cut by 3 bases, the J end by 0 bases, with 12 bases between. Germline values: CDR1 SGHRS, CDR2 YFSETQ. The CDR3 extends over 15 amino acids. The DNA for the CDR3 is TGCGCCAGCAGCTATGGTTTAGATGCTAACTATGGCTACACCTTC. Its protein product is CASSYGLDANYGYTF. Full variable domain (missing parts from reference TRBV5-1 and TRBJ1-2): KAGVTQTPRYLIKTRGQQVTLSCSPISGHRSVSWYQQTPGQGLQFLFEYFSETQRNKGNFPGRFSGRQFSNSRSEMNVSTLELGDSALYLCASSYGLDANYGYTFGSGTRLTVV.

In its sample, this clonotype was seen a few times. This chain uses TRBV19 with TRBJ1-2; possibly TRBD1 for D (6 bases). V was clipped by 4 bases and J by 1 base, with 19 bases between them. CDR1 is LNHDA, CDR2 SQIVND, per germline (reference sequence). This CDR3 contains 17 residues. The CDR3, as DNA: TGTGCCAGTAGTACGCCTCGAAAGGGGGAGATTAACTATGGCTACACCTTC. As protein: CASSTPRKGEINYGYTF.

This clonotype was seen a handful of times. The V gene is TRBV6-2 or TRBV6-3, the J gene TRBJ2-1, with a possible D match to TRBD1 (5 bases). Deletions cut 0 bases from V and 0 bases from J, with 21 bases between. CDR1 MNHEY and CDR2 SVGEGT come from the germline V gene. This CDR3 contains 20 residues. The CDR3 is CASSYSMGWWGVNSYNEQFF. In DNA, the CDR3 is TGTGCCAGCAGTTACTCGATGGGTTGGTGGGGCGTCAACTCCTACAATGAGCAGTTCTTC.

This clonotype was picked up many times. The genes are TRBV7-3 and TRBJ2-2, with 8 bases that match TRBD1. The ends lost 5 bases at V and 3 bases at J; junction bases unmatched: 5. The CDR3 has 15 residues. Germline assignment: CDR1 SGHTA and CDR2 FQGTGA. CDR3 amino acids: CASSPGGMHTGELFF. CDR3 sequence (DNA): TGTGCCAGCAGCCCAGGGGGCATGCACACCGGGGAGCTGTTTTTT.